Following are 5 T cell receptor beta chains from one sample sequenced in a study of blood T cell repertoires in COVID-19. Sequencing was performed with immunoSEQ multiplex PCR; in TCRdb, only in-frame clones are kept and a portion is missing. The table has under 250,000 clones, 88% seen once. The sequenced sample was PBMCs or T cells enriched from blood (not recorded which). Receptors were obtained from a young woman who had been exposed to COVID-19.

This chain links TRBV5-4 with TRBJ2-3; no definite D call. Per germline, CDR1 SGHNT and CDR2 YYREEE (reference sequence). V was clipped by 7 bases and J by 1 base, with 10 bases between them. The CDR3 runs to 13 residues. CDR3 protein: CASVPRGTDTQYF. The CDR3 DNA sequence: TGTGCCAGCGTCCCCCGGGGCACAGATACGCAGTATTTT.

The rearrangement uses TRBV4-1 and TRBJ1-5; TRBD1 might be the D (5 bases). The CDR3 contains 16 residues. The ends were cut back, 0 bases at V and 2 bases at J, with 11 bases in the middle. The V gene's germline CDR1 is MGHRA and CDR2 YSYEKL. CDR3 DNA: TGCGCCAGCAGCCAAGAGCAGGGTTTGGGCAATCAGCCCCAGCATTTT. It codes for CASSQEQGLGNQPQHF.

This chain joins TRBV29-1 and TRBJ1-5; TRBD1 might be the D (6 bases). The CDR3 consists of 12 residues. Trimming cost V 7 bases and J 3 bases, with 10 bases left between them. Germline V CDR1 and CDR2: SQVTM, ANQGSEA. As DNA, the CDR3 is TGCAGCGCAGGACAGCTCAATCAGCCCCAGCATTTT. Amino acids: CSAGQLNQPQHF.

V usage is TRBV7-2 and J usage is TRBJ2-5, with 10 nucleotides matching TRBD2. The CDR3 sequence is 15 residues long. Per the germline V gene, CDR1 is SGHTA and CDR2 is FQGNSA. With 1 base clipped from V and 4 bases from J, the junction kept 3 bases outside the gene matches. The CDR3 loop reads CASSLEAGGGETQYF. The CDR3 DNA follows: TGTGCCAGCAGCTTAGAAGCGGGAGGGGGAGAGACCCAGTACTTC.

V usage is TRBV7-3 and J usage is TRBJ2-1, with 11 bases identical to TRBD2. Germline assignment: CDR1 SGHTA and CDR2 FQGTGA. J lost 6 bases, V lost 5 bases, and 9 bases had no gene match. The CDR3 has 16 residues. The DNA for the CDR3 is TGTGCCAGCAGCCCCCTAGCGGGAGGCCCCGCCAATGAGCAGTTCTTC. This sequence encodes CASSPLAGGPANEQFF.